This T cell receptor (beta chain) was recovered during a study of T cell responses to AZD1222 COVID-19 vaccine. Study-level results: The donors showed a predominance of white British ancestry and of females, with possible underestimation of clonal diversity.

Measured with immunoSEQ multiplex PCR; TCRdb has only the in-frame clones, and not every one. Seen here are 150,000 to 200,000 clones, 88% observed once, and the top ten hold about 25%. Concerning this clone: Its target is not known.

V lost 3 bases, J lost 5 bases, and 15 bases lay in between. The germline CDR1 and CDR2 sequences are MNHNS and SASEGT. The CDR3 runs 15 residues. This chain uses TRBV6-1 with TRBJ2-3; the D is unclear. Sequenced material: peripheral blood, taken 28 days after the second AZD1222 dose. This TCR derives from an adult who received the AZD1222 COVID-19 vaccine. CDR3 coding DNA: TGTGCCAGCAGTGAGGTGGCCTCTCCTAAAGATACGCAGTATTTT. This sequence encodes CASSEVASPKDTQYF.